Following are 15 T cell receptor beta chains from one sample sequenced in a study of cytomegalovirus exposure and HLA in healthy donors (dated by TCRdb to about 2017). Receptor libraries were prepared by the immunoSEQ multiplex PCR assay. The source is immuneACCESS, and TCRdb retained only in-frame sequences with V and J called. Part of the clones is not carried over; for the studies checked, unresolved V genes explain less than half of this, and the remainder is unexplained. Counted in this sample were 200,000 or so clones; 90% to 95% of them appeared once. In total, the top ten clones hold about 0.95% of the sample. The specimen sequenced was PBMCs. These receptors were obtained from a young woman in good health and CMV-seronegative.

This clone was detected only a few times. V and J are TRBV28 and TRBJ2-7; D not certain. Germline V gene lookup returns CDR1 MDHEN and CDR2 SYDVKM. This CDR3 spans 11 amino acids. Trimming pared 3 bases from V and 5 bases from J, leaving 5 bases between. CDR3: CASSLRHEQYF. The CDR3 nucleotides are TGTGCCAGCAGTTTGAGGCACGAGCAGTACTTC.

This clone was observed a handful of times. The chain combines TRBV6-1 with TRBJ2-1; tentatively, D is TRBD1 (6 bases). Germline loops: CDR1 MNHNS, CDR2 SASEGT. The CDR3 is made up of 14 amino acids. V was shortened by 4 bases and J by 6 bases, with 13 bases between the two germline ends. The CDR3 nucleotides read TGTGCCAGCAGTGCCAGGGGATATGCCAATGAGCAGTTCTTC. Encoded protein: CASSARGYANEQFF.

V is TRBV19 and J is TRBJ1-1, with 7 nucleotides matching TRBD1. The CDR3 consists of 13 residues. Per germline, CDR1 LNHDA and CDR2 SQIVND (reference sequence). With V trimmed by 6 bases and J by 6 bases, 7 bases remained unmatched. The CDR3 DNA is TGTGCCAGTAGCGAGGTTACAGGGGCTGAAGCTTTCTTT. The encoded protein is CASSEVTGAEAFF.

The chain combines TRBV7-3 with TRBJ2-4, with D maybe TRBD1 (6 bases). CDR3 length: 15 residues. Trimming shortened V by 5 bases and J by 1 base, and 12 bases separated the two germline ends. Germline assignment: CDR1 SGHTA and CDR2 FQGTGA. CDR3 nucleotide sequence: TGTGCCAGCAGCCCGACAGGTGGGGCCAAAAACATTCAGTACTTC. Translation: CASSPTGGAKNIQYF.

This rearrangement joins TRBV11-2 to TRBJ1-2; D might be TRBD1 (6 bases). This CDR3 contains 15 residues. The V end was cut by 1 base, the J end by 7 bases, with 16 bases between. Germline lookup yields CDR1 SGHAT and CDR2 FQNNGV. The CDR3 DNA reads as TGTGCCAGCAGCTTAGCTCCCAAAACAGGGATTGGCTACACCTTC. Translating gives CASSLAPKTGIGYTF.

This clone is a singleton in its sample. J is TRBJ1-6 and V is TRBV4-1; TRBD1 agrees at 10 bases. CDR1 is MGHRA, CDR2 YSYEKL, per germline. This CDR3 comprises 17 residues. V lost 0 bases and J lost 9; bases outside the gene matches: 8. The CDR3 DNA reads TGCGCCAGCAGCCAAGATTTCCGGACAGGGGGAATTTCACCCCTCCACTTT. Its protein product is CASSQDFRTGGISPLHF.

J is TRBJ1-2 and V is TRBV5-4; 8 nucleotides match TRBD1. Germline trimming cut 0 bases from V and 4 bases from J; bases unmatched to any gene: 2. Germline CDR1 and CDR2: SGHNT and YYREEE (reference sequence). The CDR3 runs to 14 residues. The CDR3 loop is CASSLEGQAYGYTF. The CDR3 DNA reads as TGTGCCAGCAGCTTGGAGGGACAGGCCTATGGCTACACCTTC.

As DNA, the CDR3 is TGTGCCAGCAGTGAGGGGGGTAAGGATGAAAAACTGTTTTTT. Translated, it gives CASSEGGKDEKLFF. V gene TRBV6-1 combines with J gene TRBJ1-4; tentative D call: TRBD1 (5 bases). The germline V gene encodes CDR1 MNHNS and CDR2 SASEGT. The CDR3 runs 14 residues. The ends were cut back, 3 bases at V and 6 bases at J, with 11 bases in the middle.

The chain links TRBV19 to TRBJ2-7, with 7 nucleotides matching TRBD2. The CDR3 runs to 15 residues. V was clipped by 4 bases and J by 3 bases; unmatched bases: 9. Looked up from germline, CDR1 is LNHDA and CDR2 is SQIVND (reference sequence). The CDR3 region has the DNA TGTGCCAGTAGTACCATAGCGGGTATAAACTACGAGCAGTACTTC. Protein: CASSTIAGINYEQYF.

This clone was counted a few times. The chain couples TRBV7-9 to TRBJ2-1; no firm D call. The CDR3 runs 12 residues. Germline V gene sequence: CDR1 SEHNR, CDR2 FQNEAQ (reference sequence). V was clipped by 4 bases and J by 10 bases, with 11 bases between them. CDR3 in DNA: TGTGCCAGCAGCTACTCACAGTTAGAGCAGTTCTTC. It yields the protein CASSYSQLEQFF.

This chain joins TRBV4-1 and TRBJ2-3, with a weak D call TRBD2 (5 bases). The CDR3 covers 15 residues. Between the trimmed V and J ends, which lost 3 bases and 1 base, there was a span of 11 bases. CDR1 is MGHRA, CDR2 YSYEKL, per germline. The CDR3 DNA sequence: TGCGCCAGCAGCCACGAGGGTCGGGGCACAGATACGCAGTATTTT. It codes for CASSHEGRGTDTQYF.

The chain's CDR3 is CAIRPHRGRSYGYTF. CDR3 sequence (DNA): TGTGCCATCAGGCCCCACAGGGGTAGAAGCTATGGCTACACCTTC. V gene TRBV10-3 combines with J gene TRBJ1-2; 7 positions match TRBD1. The V and J ends lost 6 bases and 4 bases, in that order; junction bases with no gene match: 11. The CDR3 consists of 15 residues. Germline V gene sequence: CDR1 ENHRY, CDR2 SYGVKD.

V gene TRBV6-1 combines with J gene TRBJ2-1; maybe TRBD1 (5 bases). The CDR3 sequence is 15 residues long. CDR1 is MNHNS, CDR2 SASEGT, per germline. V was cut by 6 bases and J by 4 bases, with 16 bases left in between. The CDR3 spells CASRSRVRAYNEQFF. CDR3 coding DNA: TGTGCCAGCAGGTCCAGGGTACGGGCTTACAATGAGCAGTTCTTC.

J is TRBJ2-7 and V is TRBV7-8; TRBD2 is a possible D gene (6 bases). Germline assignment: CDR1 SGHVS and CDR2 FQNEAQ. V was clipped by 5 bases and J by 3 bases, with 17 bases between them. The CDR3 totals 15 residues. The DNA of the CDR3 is TGTGCCAGCAGCCCCCAAAGCCTAGCGATCTACGAGCAGTACTTC. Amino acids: CASSPQSLAIYEQYF.

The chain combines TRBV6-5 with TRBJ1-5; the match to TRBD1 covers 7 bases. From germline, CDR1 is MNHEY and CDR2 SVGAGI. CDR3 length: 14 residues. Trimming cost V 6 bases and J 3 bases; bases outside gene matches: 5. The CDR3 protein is CASRRTGYNQPQHF. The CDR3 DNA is TGTGCCAGCAGACGGACAGGATACAATCAGCCCCAGCATTTT.